Sequencing of this T cell receptor (beta chain) was carried out in a study of blood T cell repertoires in COVID-19. Study-level information: Samples of COVID-19 (acute and convalescent) were obtained from the United States, Italy and Spain. From T cells, B-cell-depleted T cells, or PBMCs came the material, which was cDNA or gDNA.

After removal of 6 bases from V and 6 bases from J, the junction contained 4 bases not matched to a gene. Germline V CDR1 and CDR2: KGHSH, LQKENI. This CDR3 has 13 amino acids. In the original workflow: From reference gene primer amplification, estimates of nucleated cell counts were derived. Sequencing used immunoSEQ multiplex PCR; TCRdb keeps in-frame clones, though not all of them. V and J calls and clone size are copied from that table; D and trimming were computed from the DNA. Of about 76,000 clones listed, around 83% are singletons. This sequence joins TRBV18 and TRBJ2-3, with 9 positions matching TRBD1. Sequenced material: peripheral blood. The clonotype comes from a human donor in a cohort sampled during active COVID-19. As DNA, the CDR3 is TGTGCCAGCTCTCCGGACAGGGGTGATACGCAGTATTTT. Translated: CASSPDRGDTQYF.